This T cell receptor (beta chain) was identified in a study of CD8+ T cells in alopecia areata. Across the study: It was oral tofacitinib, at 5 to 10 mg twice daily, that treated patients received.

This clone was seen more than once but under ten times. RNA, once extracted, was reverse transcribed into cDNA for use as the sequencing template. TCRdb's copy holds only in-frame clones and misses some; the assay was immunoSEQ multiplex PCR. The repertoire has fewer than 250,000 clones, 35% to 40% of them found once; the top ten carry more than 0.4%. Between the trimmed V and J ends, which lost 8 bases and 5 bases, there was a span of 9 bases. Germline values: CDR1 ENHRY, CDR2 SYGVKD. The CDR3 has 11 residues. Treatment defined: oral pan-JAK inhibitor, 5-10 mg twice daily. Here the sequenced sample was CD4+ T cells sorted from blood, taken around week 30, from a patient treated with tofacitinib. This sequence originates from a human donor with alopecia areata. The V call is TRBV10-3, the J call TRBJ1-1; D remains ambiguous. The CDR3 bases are TGTGCCATCTCCAGTGGTACTGAAGCTTTCTTT. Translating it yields CAISSGTEAFF.